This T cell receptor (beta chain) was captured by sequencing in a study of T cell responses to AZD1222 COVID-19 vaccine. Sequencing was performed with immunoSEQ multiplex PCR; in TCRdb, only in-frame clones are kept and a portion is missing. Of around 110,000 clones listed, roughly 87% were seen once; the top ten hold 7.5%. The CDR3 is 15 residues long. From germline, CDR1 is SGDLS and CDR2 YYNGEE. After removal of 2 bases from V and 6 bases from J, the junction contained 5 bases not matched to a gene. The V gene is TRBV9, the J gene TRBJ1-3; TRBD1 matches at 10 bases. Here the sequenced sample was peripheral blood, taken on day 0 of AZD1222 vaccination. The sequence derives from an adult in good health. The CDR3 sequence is CASSVPGTGVNTIYF. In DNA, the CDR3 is TGTGCCAGCAGCGTCCCCGGGACAGGGGTAAACACCATATATTTT.